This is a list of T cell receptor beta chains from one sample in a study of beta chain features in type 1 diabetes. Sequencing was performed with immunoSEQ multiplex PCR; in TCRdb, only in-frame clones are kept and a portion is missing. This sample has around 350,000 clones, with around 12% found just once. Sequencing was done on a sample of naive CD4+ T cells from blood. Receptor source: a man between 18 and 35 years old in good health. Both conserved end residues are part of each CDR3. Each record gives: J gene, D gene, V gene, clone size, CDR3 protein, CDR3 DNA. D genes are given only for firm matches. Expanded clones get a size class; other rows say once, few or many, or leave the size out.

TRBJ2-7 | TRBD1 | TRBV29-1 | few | CSVDGTGSYEQYF | TGCAGCGTTGACGGGACAGGATCCTACGAGCAGTACTTC
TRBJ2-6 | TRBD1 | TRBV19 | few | CASSRQGPGANVLTF | TGTGCCAGTAGTCGACAGGGACCCGGGGCCAACGTCCTGACTTTC
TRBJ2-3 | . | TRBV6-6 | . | CASAGNTDTQYF | TGTGCCAGCGCGGGGAACACAGATACGCAGTATTTT
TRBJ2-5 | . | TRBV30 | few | CAWSVGGEQYF | TGTGCCTGGAGTGTTGGAGGAGAGCAGTACTTC
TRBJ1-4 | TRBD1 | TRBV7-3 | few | CASSLMGQTNEKLFF | TGTGCCAGCAGCTTAATGGGACAGACTAATGAAAAACTGTTTTTT
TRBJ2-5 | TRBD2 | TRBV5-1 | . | CASSPGGGETQYF | TGCGCCAGCAGCCCCGGGGGGGGAGAGACCCAGTACTTC
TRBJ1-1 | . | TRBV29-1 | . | CSVGGRANTEAFF | TGCAGCGTCGGAGGGAGGGCGAACACTGAAGCTTTCTTT
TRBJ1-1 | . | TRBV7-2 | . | CASSAGALNTEAFF | TGTGCCAGCAGTGCAGGGGCCCTGAACACTGAAGCTTTCTTT
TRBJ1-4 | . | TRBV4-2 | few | CASSQYRATNEKLFF | TGTGCCAGCAGCCAATACAGAGCAACTAATGAAAAACTGTTTTTT
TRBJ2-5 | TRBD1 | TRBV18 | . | CASSLGQGATQYF | TGTGCCAGCTCACTAGGACAGGGGGCGACCCAGTACTTC
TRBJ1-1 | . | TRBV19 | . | CASSITGDTEAFF | TGTGCCAGTAGTATTACCGGGGACACTGAAGCTTTCTTT
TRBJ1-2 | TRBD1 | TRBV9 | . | CASSTGTALNYGYTF | TGTGCCAGCAGCACAGGGACAGCCTTAAACTATGGCTACACCTTC
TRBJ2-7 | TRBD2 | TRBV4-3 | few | CASSHLAGGDYEQYF | TGCGCCAGCAGCCACCTAGCGGGGGGGGACTACGAGCAGTACTTC
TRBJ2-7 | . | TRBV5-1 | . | CASSPLSGYEQYF | TGCGCCAGCAGCCCTCTCTCGGGATACGAGCAGTACTTC
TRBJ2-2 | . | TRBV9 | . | CASSVVPGSGTGELFF | TGTGCCAGCAGCGTAGTCCCAGGGTCGGGCACCGGGGAGCTGTTTTTT
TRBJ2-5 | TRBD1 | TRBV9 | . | CASSVEGRGLLETQYF | TGTGCCAGCAGCGTAGAGGGCAGGGGGCTCCTTGAGACCCAGTACTTC
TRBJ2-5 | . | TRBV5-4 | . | CASRGTGQETQYF | TGTGCCAGCAGGGGCACGGGGCAAGAGACCCAGTACTTC
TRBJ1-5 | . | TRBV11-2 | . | CASSLVGDSNQPQHF | TGTGCCAGCAGCTTAGTAGGGGATAGCAATCAGCCCCAGCATTTT
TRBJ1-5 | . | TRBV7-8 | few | CASSLEGSPNQPQHF | TGTGCCAGCAGCTTAGAAGGGAGCCCCAATCAGCCCCAGCATTTT
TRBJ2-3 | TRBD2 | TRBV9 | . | CASSPREASGGTDTQYF | TGTGCCAGCAGCCCTCGAGAGGCGAGCGGGGGGACAGATACGCAGTATTTT
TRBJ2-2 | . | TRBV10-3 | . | CAISEQGDTGELFF | TGTGCCATCAGTGAACAGGGAGACACCGGGGAGCTGTTTTTT